This T cell receptor beta chain was retrieved from a study of blood T cell repertoires in COVID-19. Background on the study: Donors in the United States, Italy and Spain gave samples during acute or convalescent COVID-19. T cells, B-cell-depleted T cells, or PBMCs provided the cDNA or gDNA that served as material.

CDR1 and CDR2 from the germline V gene are KGHSH and LQKENI. The germline V and J ends were trimmed by 4 bases and 6 bases, with 6 bases remaining between them. The CDR3 runs 12 residues. In the original processing: From reference gene primer amplification, estimates of nucleated cell counts were derived. TCRdb's table, derived via immunoSEQ multiplex PCR, lists solely in-frame clones and lacks some. V, J and clone size are those of that table, while D and trimming were read from the DNA. The profile shows some 70,000 clones, about 80% of them singletons. V and J are TRBV18 and TRBJ2-2, with TRBD2 as a possible D gene (5 bases). The specimen was peripheral blood. This TCR derives from a human donor in a cohort sampled during active COVID-19. The CDR3 protein is CASSRGAGELFF. CDR3 nucleotide sequence: TGTGCCAGCTCACGGGGAGCCGGGGAGCTGTTTTTT.